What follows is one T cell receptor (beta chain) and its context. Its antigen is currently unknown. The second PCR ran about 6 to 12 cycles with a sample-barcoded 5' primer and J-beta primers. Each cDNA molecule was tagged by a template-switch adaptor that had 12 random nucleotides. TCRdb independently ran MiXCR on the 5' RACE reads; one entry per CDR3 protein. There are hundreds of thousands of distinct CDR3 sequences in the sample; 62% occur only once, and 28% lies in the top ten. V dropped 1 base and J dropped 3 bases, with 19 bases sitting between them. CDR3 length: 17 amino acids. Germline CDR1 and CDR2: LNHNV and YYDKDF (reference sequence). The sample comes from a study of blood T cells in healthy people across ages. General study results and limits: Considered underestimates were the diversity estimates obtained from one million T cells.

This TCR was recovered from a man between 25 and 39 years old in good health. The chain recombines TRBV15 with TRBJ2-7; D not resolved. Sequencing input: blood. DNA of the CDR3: TGTGCCACCAGCAGAGCCCCACGACTGTCGGAGATCTACGAGCAGTACTTC. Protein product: CATSRAPRLSEIYEQYF.